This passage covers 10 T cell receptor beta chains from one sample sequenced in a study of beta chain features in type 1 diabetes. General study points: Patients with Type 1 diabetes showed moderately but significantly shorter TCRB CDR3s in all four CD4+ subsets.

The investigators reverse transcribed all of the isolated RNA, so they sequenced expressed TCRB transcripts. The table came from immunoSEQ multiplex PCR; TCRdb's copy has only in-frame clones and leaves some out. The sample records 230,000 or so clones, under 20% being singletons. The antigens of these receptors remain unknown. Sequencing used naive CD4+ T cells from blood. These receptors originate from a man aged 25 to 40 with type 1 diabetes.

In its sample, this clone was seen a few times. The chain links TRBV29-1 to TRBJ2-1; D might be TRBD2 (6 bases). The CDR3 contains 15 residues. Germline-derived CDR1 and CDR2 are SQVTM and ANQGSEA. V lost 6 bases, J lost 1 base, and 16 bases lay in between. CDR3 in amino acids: CSVAISGLSYNEQFF. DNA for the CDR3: TGCAGCGTCGCGATCAGCGGGCTATCCTACAATGAGCAGTTCTTC.

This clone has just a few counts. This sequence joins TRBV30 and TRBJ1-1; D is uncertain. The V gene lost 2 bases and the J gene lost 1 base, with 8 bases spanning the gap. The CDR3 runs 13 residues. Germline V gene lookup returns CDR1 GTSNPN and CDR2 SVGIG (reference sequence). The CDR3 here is CAWSRTANTEAFF. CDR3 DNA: TGTGCCTGGAGTAGAACAGCGAACACTGAAGCTTTCTTT.

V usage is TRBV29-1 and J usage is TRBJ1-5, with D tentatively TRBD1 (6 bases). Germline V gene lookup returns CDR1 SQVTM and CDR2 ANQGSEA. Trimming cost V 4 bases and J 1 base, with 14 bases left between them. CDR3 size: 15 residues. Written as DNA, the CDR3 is TGCAGCGTTGGGGGGCTCGGGGAAAGCAATCAGCCCCAGCATTTT. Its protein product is CSVGGLGESNQPQHF.

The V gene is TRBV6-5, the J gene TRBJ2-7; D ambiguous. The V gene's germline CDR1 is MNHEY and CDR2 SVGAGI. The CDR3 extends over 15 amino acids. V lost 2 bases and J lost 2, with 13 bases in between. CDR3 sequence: CASSYLVGTPYEQYF. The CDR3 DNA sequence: TGTGCCAGCAGTTACCTGGTCGGAACCCCCTACGAGCAGTACTTC.

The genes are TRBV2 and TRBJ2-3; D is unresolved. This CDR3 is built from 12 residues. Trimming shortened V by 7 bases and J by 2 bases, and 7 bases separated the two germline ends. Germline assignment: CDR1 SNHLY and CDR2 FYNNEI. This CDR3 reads CASIFTTDTQYF. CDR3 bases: TGTGCCAGCATCTTCACCACAGATACGCAGTATTTT.

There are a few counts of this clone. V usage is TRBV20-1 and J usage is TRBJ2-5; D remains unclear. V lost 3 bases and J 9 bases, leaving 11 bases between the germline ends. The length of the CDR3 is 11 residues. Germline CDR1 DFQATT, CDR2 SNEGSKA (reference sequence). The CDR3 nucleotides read TGCAGTGCTAGTCCAAAGGAGCCCCAGTACTTC. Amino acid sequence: CSASPKEPQYF.

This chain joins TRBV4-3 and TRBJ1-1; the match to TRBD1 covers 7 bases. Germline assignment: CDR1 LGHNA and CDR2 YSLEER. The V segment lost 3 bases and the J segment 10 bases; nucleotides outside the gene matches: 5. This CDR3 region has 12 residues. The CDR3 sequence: CASSHPGGRAFF. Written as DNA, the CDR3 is TGCGCCAGCAGCCACCCAGGGGGTAGAGCTTTCTTT.

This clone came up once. DNA for the CDR3: TGTGCCAGCAGCTTGTCCAGCGGGGGCTACGAGCAGTACTTC. Protein: CASSLSSGGYEQYF. V usage is TRBV7-3 and J usage is TRBJ2-7, with TRBD2 identical over 8 bases. V was pared by 3 bases and J by 3 bases, with 4 bases of the junction left unmatched. CDR1 and CDR2 (germline): SGHTA, FQGTGA. This CDR3 contains 14 residues.

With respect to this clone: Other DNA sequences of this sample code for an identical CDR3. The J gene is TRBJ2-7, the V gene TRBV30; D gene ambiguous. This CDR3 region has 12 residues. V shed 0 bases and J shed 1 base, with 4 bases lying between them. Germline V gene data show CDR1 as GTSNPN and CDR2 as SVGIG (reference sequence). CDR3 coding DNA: TGTGCCTGGAGTGTACAATCCTACGAGCAGTACTTC. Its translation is CAWSVQSYEQYF.

The CDR3, as DNA: TGTGCCAGCAGTTACTCGATCAGGGGAGGAACTGAAGCTTTCTTT. It yields the protein CASSYSIRGGTEAFF. The gene calls are TRBV6-6 and TRBJ1-1; D is perhaps TRBD1 (6 bases). The V end was cut by 0 bases, the J end by 5 bases, with 13 bases between. This CDR3 is 15 amino acids long. The V gene's germline CDR1 is MNHNY and CDR2 SVGAGI (reference sequence).